Each of the 20 T cell receptor beta chains below was sequenced from the same sample in a study of OX40 agonist ivuxolimab in advanced cancers. TCRdb's copy holds only in-frame clones and misses some; the assay was immunoSEQ multiplex PCR. The sample holds tens of thousands of clones; around 87% are singletons and the top ten take about 5.6%. Source: CD4+ or CD8+ T cells sorted from blood, taken in a trial of the OX40 agonist ivuxolimab. The source of these receptors is an adult with an advanced solid tumor such as melanoma, head and neck, liver or kidney cancer.

The genes are TRBV15 and TRBJ2-2; TRBD2 is a possible D gene (6 bases). With 1 base removed from V and 4 bases from J, the gap between germline ends came to 16 bases. CDR1 and CDR2 (germline): LNHNV, YYDKDF (reference sequence). The CDR3 is made up of 17 amino acids. The CDR3 spells CATSRARVADPTGELFF. The CDR3, as DNA: TGTGCCACCAGCAGAGCTAGGGTAGCGGACCCCACCGGGGAGCTGTTTTTT.

The chain uses TRBV29-1 and TRBJ2-2, with 7 bases matching TRBD1. Germline CDR1 is SQVTM and CDR2 is ANQGSEA. Trimming cost V 7 bases and J 3 bases; bases outside gene matches: 2. This CDR3 region has 12 residues. The CDR3 region has the DNA TGCAGCGCGGGACAGTACACCGGGGAGCTGTTTTTT. This sequence encodes CSAGQYTGELFF.

This chain connects TRBV6-5 to TRBJ2-7; 7 bases align to TRBD2. The trim removed 0 bases at V and 6 bases at J, leaving 5 bases unmatched. The CDR3 has 14 residues. Germline V gene sequence: CDR1 MNHEY, CDR2 SVGAGI. DNA of the CDR3: TGTGCCAGCAGTTACTCGGGGGGGTTGGGCGAGCAGTACTTC. Protein sequence: CASSYSGGLGEQYF.

This rearrangement joins TRBV5-4 to TRBJ2-1; D possibly corresponds to TRBD2 (7 bases). V gave up 5 bases and J gave up 2 bases, with 17 bases separating them. Germline V gene lookup returns CDR1 SGHNT and CDR2 YYREEE (reference sequence). The CDR3 length is 16 residues. CDR3 DNA: TGTGCCAGCAGAGGGGGGGGTAGCAGCCCCTACAATGAGCAGTTCTTC. Protein sequence: CASRGGGSSPYNEQFF.

The chain uses TRBV5-1 and TRBJ2-7; perhaps D is TRBD1 or TRBD2 (5 bases each). Per germline, CDR1 SGHRS and CDR2 YFSETQ. The CDR3 has 13 amino acids. V lost 4 bases and J 3 bases, leaving 11 bases between the germline ends. In DNA, the CDR3 is TGCGCCAGCAGCCCACGGGACCTCTACGAGCAGTACTTC. Its protein is CASSPRDLYEQYF.

This clone is medium-sized by share. The CDR3 DNA follows: TGTGCCACCACACAGGGACCTAATTCACCCCTCCACTTT. Translated: CATTQGPNSPLHF. This chain joins TRBV15 and TRBJ1-6; possible D gene TRBD1, 6 bases. Germline CDR1 LNHNV, CDR2 YYDKDF (reference sequence). V was shortened by 7 bases and J by 6 bases, with 10 bases between the two germline ends. This CDR3 spans 13 amino acids.

This chain joins TRBV29-1 and TRBJ1-1, with 7 bases lining up with TRBD1. This CDR3 contains 14 residues. V gave up 4 bases and J gave up 4 bases; unmatched junction bases: 9. The germline gives CDR1 SQVTM, CDR2 ANQGSEA. DNA for the CDR3: TGCAGCGTTGCGGCCCAGGGGGGGGGCACTGAAGCTTTCTTT. It translates to CSVAAQGGGTEAFF.

The gene calls are TRBV7-6 and TRBJ2-1; the D is unclear. In germline, CDR1 is SGHVS, CDR2 FNYEAQ. Trimming took 1 base from V and 8 from J, leaving 3 bases between them. This CDR3 has 11 residues. The chain's CDR3 is CASSLDDEQFF. In nucleotides, the CDR3 is TGTGCCAGCAGCTTAGATGATGAGCAGTTCTTC.

The V and J genes are TRBV19 and TRBJ2-4, with a possible D match to TRBD1 (5 bases). The V end was cut by 9 bases, the J end by 0 bases, with 9 bases between. The CDR3 spans 13 residues. Germline V gene sequence: CDR1 LNHDA, CDR2 SQIVND (reference sequence). The DNA for the CDR3 is TGTGCCAGCACAGACAGAGCCAAAAACATTCAGTACTTC. Encoded protein: CASTDRAKNIQYF.

The V gene is TRBV28, the J gene TRBJ2-1; TRBD1 might be the D (6 bases). The length of the CDR3 is 15 residues. V shed 6 bases and J shed 0 bases, with 12 bases lying between them. Germline-derived CDR1 and CDR2 are MDHEN and SYDVKM. In DNA form, the CDR3 reads TGTGCCAGCAGGAAATTAGGGGGCTCCTACAATGAGCAGTTCTTC. Translated: CASRKLGGSYNEQFF.

The chain links TRBV9 to TRBJ1-2, with D possibly being TRBD1 (6 bases). CDR1 and CDR2 from the germline V gene are SGDLS and YYNGEE. Between the trimmed V and J ends, which lost 2 bases and 8 bases, there was a span of 16 bases. The CDR3 runs 14 residues. The CDR3 DNA reads as TGTGCCAGCAGCGTCCATATCCAGGGGCAGGGCTACACCTTC. It translates to CASSVHIQGQGYTF.

This clone was recorded only once. This chain uses TRBV7-8 with TRBJ2-7; perhaps D is TRBD1 or TRBD2 (5 bases each). V was trimmed by 4 bases and J by 0 bases, leaving 16 bases between them. Germline V gene data show CDR1 as SGHVS and CDR2 as FQNEAQ. This CDR3 contains 16 residues. The CDR3 spells CASSSYGTISSYEQYF. The CDR3 coding sequence is TGTGCCAGCAGCTCCTACGGGACGATTAGCTCCTACGAGCAGTACTTC. Complete variable domain (other parts from reference TRBV7-8 and TRBJ2-7): GAGVSQSPRYKVAKRGQDVALRCDPISGHVSLFWYQQALGQGPEFLTYFQNEAQLDKSGLPSDRFFAERPEGSVSTLKIQRTQQEDSAVYLCASSSYGTISSYEQYFGPGTRLTVT.

The gene calls are TRBV18 and TRBJ1-1; D is possibly TRBD1 (6 bases). V was shortened by 4 bases and J by 5 bases, with 17 bases between the two germline ends. The CDR3 is made up of 15 amino acids. In germline, CDR1 is KGHSH, CDR2 LQKENI. The DNA of the CDR3 is TGTGCCAGCTCACGAGAGACAGGAGGACAAACTGAAGCTTTCTTT. Amino acids: CASSRETGGQTEAFF.

This chain links TRBV18 with TRBJ1-5; D possibly corresponds to TRBD1 (5 bases). The CDR3 sequence is 16 residues long. V was trimmed by 0 bases and J by 4 bases, leaving 13 bases between them. The germline V gene has CDR1 KGHSH and CDR2 LQKENI. In DNA, the CDR3 is TGTGCCAGCTCACCACCGTGGCAGGGAAGGAATCAGCCCCAGCATTTT. Protein: CASSPPWQGRNQPQHF.

The rearrangement joins TRBV28 to TRBJ1-3; D is undetermined. This CDR3 has 14 amino acids. The ends were cut back, 10 bases at V and 0 bases at J, with 13 bases in the middle. The germline V gene encodes CDR1 MDHEN and CDR2 SYDVKM. CDR3 amino acids: CATYSLNSGNTIYF. The CDR3 nucleotides read TGTGCCACATATAGTCTGAACTCTGGAAACACCATATATTTT.

This chain links TRBV7-9 with TRBJ2-7; 9 positions agree with TRBD2. Germline CDR1 and CDR2: SEHNR and FQNEAQ (reference sequence). The ends lost 4 bases at V and 7 bases at J; junction bases unmatched: 11. This CDR3 is built from 15 residues. CDR3 loop: CASSWSAGGAGEQYF. CDR3 DNA sequence: TGTGCCAGCAGCTGGAGCGCGGGAGGGGCGGGTGAGCAGTACTTC.

This clone has just one count. The J gene is TRBJ1-1, the V gene TRBV7-2; D perhaps matches TRBD1 (6 bases). Per germline, CDR1 SGHTA and CDR2 FQGNSA. This CDR3 has 14 residues. Trimming pared 5 bases from V and 1 base from J, leaving 11 bases between. The CDR3 spells CASSPRTANTEAFF. CDR3 in DNA: TGTGCCAGCAGCCCTCGGACAGCGAACACTGAAGCTTTCTTT.

CDR3 in amino acids: CASSPSGLSYEQYF. CDR3 nucleotides: TGTGCCAGCAGCCCGTCGGGACTCTCCTACGAGCAGTACTTC. The V call is TRBV5-5, the J call TRBJ2-5, with D tentatively TRBD2 (6 bases). The J call is uncertain, as TRBJ2-7 better fits the DNA end. The CDR3 spans 14 residues. The germline V gene encodes CDR1 SGHKS and CDR2 YYEKEE (reference sequence).

The chain carries TRBV2 and TRBJ2-3; 13 nucleotides align to TRBD2. V dropped 5 bases and J dropped 5; count of bases not matched to a gene: 7. Germline CDR1 SNHLY, CDR2 FYNNEI. CDR3 size: 16 residues. CDR3 in amino acids: CASSFTSGRAGDTQYF. CDR3 bases: TGTGCCAGCAGTTTCACTAGCGGGAGGGCAGGAGATACGCAGTATTTT. The variable domain in full, completed from reference TRBV2 and TRBJ2-3, reads EPEVTQTPSHQVTQMGQEVILRCVPISNHLYFYWYRQILGQKVEFLVSFYNNEISEKSEIFDDQFSVERPDGSNFTLKIRSTKLEDSAMYFCASSFTSGRAGDTQYFGPGTRLTVL.

The rearrangement links TRBV7-2 to TRBJ2-6; D is unclear. CDR3 length: 16 amino acids. Per germline, CDR1 SGHTA and CDR2 FQGNSA. V lost 2 bases to trimming and J lost 0 bases, with 8 bases between them. CDR3 amino acids: CASSLQVLSGANVLTF. CDR3 nucleotide sequence: TGTGCCAGCAGCTTACAGGTCCTCTCTGGGGCCAACGTCCTGACTTTC.